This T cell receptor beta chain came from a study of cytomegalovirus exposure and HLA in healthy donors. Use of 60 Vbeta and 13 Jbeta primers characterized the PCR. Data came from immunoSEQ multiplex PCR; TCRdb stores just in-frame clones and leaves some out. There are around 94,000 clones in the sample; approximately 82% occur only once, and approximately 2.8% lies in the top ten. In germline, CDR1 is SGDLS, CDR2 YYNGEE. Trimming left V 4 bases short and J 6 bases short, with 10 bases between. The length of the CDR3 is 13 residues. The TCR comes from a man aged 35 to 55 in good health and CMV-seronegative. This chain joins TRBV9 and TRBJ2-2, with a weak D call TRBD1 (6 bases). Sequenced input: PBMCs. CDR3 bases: TGTGCCAGCAGCAAATCAGGGGCCGGGGAGCTGTTTTTT. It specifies CASSKSGAGELFF.